A selection of T cell receptor beta chains follows, all from one sample in a study of blood T cell repertoires in COVID-19. Clones were read by immunoSEQ multiplex PCR, and TCRdb kept only the in-frame ones, dropping some. The sample holds roughly 51,000 clones; around nine tenths are singletons and the top ten take 5% to 7%. Sequencing was performed on peripheral blood. The source of these receptors is a man aged 45-65 years with active COVID-19. Both conserved end residues are part of each CDR3. D genes are given only for firm matches. Size is stated for part of the rows, as once, few or many counts, or as a class when the clone is expanded.

j_call,d_call,v_call,clone_size,cdr3_aa,cdr3_nt
TRBJ1-5,NA,TRBV29-1,NA,CSAVGQGKNQPQHF,TGCAGCGCCGTGGGGCAGGGTAAGAATCAGCCCCAGCATTTT
TRBJ2-1,NA,TRBV21-1,once,CAMVGLEGGDEQFF,TGTGCAATGGTGGGACTAGAGGGTGGCGATGAGCAGTTCTTC
TRBJ2-2,TRBD1,TRBV2,NA,CASRWGQGETGELFF,TGTGCCAGCAGATGGGGACAGGGAGAAACCGGGGAGCTGTTTTTT
TRBJ1-5,NA,TRBV29-1,NA,CSVAGQINQPQHF,TGCAGCGTTGCTGGGCAGATCAATCAGCCCCAGCATTTT
TRBJ2-1,TRBD2,TRBV2,NA,CASREGLAGSNEQFF,TGTGCCAGCAGGGAGGGACTAGCGGGGTCCAATGAGCAGTTCTTC
TRBJ2-2,NA,TRBV10-1,NA,CASRRGYTGELFF,TGCGCCAGCAGAAGGGGCTACACCGGGGAGCTGTTTTTT
TRBJ2-7,NA,TRBV4-1,few,CASSLMEGALNEQYF,TGCGCCAGCAGCCTCATGGAGGGGGCGTTGAACGAGCAGTACTTC
TRBJ2-1,NA,TRBV27,NA,CASSLGSDPYNEQFF,TGTGCCAGCAGTTTAGGTAGCGACCCCTACAATGAGCAGTTCTTC
TRBJ2-3,NA,TRBV11-3,few,CASSLEGADTQYF,TGTGCCAGCAGCTTAGAAGGGGCAGATACGCAGTATTTT
TRBJ1-1,NA,TRBV12-5,NA,CASATRRDLNTEAFF,TGTGCTAGTGCCACTAGGAGGGATTTGAACACTGAAGCTTTCTTT
TRBJ1-2,NA,TRBV19,NA,CASRAGPSYGYTF,TGTGCCAGTAGGGCGGGACCGAGCTATGGCTACACCTTC
TRBJ2-5,TRBD2,TRBV3-1/TRBV3-2,once,CASRSGKVETQYF,TGTGCCAGCAGGAGCGGGAAAGTGGAGACCCAGTACTTC
TRBJ2-7,NA,TRBV5-6,once,CASSWGHYEQYF,TGTGCCAGCAGCTGGGGCCACTACGAGCAGTACTTC
TRBJ1-1,NA,TRBV5-8,NA,CASSLGAENTEAFF,TGTGCCAGCAGCTTGGGGGCCGAGAACACTGAAGCTTTCTTT
TRBJ1-5,NA,TRBV7-8,NA,CASSLSATDNQPQHF,TGTGCCAGCAGCTTATCGGCTACAGACAATCAGCCCCAGCATTTT
TRBJ1-3,NA,TRBV29-1,NA,CSVETGNTIYF,TGCAGCGTCGAAACAGGAAACACCATATATTTT
TRBJ2-7,TRBD1,TRBV7-2,NA,CASSPDRGQYEQYF,TGTGCCAGCAGCCCGGACAGGGGGCAATACGAGCAGTACTTC
TRBJ1-5,NA,TRBV10-3,NA,CAISEDRNNQPQHF,TGTGCCATCAGTGAGGACAGGAACAATCAGCCCCAGCATTTT
TRBJ2-7,TRBD1,TRBV2,NA,CASSEGTGENYEQYF,TGTGCCAGCAGTGAGGGGACAGGGGAGAACTACGAGCAGTACTTC
TRBJ2-2,NA,TRBV2,NA,CASSPVPRGTGELFF,TGTGCCAGCAGTCCCGTCCCTCGAGGCACCGGGGAGCTGTTTTTT
TRBJ2-2,TRBD2,TRBV3-1/TRBV3-2,NA,CASSQGGSSGRKELFF,TGTGCCAGCAGCCAAGGGGGGTCTAGCGGGAGAAAGGAGCTGTTTTTT
TRBJ2-3,TRBD2,TRBV5-8,NA,CASSLGSGGASTDTQYF,TGTGCCAGCAGCTTGGGTAGCGGGGGGGCAAGCACAGATACGCAGTATTTT
TRBJ2-1,TRBD1,TRBV25-1,once,CASRSTGVDEQFF,TGTGCCAGCAGGTCGACAGGGGTCGATGAGCAGTTCTTC
TRBJ2-3,NA,TRBV4-2,NA,CASSQGRNTDTQYF,TGTGCCAGCAGCCAAGGGCGGAACACAGATACGCAGTATTTT
TRBJ2-1,TRBD2,TRBV5-5,medium-sized,CASSPGPLAGGPDNEQFF,TGTGCCAGCAGCCCAGGCCCCTTAGCGGGAGGGCCCGACAATGAGCAGTTCTTC
TRBJ2-1,NA,TRBV12-3/TRBV12-4,NA,CASGTSHEQFF,TGTGCCAGCGGAACTAGCCATGAGCAGTTCTTC
TRBJ1-6,TRBD1,TRBV9,NA,CASSTGQRENSPLHF,TGTGCCAGCAGCACGGGACAGCGAGAAAATTCACCCCTCCACTTT
TRBJ2-1,NA,TRBV7-2,NA,CASSASWANNEQFF,TGTGCCAGCAGCGCCAGTTGGGCTAACAATGAGCAGTTCTTC
TRBJ1-2,TRBD1,TRBV30,NA,CACEQGNYGYTF,TGTGCATGTGAACAGGGGAACTATGGCTACACCTTC
TRBJ1-5,NA,TRBV6-2/TRBV6-3,NA,CASSYGMYRGSNQPQHF,TGTGCCAGCAGTTACGGGATGTATCGGGGGAGCAATCAGCCCCAGCATTTT
TRBJ2-5,TRBD2,TRBV19,NA,CASSNLRTSGGQETQYF,TGTGCCAGTAGTAACCTCCGGACTAGCGGGGGACAAGAGACCCAGTACTTC
TRBJ1-4,TRBD1,TRBV5-1,once,CASSLTGTGDEKLFF,TGCGCCAGCAGCCTGACCGGGACAGGGGATGAAAAACTGTTTTTT
TRBJ2-5,NA,TRBV4-3,NA,CASSQDPNREETQYF,TGCGCCAGCAGCCAAGATCCTAACAGGGAAGAGACCCAGTACTTC
TRBJ2-7,TRBD1,TRBV6-5,NA,CASTPGQSYEQYF,TGTGCCAGCACCCCGGGACAGTCCTACGAGCAGTACTTC